These T cell receptor beta chains were read from a single sample in a study of shared clonotypes between healthy human individuals. TCRdb's table, derived via immunoSEQ multiplex PCR, lists solely in-frame clones and lacks some. The sample holds a few million clones, 80% to 95% seen once. Sequencing input: naive CD8+ T cells from PBMCs. The receptors shown here come from a man aged 18 to 30 in good health. Some clones in this sample may be carry-over from other donors' samples. Each CDR3 is given with its conserved first and last residue.

v_gene | CDR3aa
TRBV28 | CASSLMAYTPDEQYF
TRBV28 | CASSLEPQEQFF
TRBV7-8 | CASRGEIGIVTGELFF
TRBV5-6 | CASSRRSKEQFF
TRBV29-1 | CSVVGYGRIEQYF
TRBV27 | CASSLAGNVFYNEQFF
TRBV13 | CASSGGLSGSIF
TRBV11-2 | CASSLGGRGTDEQYF
TRBV28 | CATSLGDIEAFF
TRBV12-5 | CASGPEHRDSRRGEKLFF
TRBV4-1 | CASSQGWGQNNEKLFF
TRBV29-1 | CSVAIMNTEAFF
TRBV7-9 | CASSFPGSTYEQYF
TRBV6-6 | CASNPAGGPADTQYF
TRBV30 | CACQRLGRYEQYF
TRBV6-1 | CASSQDSHSSYEQYF
TRBV7-9 | CASSLSHPAEQYF
TRBV29-1 | CSVEVTGQGPDTQYF
TRBV7-9 | CASSLGAGSGDTQYF
TRBV27 | CASSFLPGQELNTEAFF
TRBV7-3 | CASSQRGQGGSAGELFF
TRBV9 | CASSPRRVGYNEQFF
TRBV7-9 | CASSLGYIQYF
TRBV7-9 | CASSSGQGYEQFF
TRBV28 | CASSSLAGQVSTGELFF
TRBV7-9 | CASGPTGANNQPQHF
TRBV11-3 | CASSLGPSGSLRETQYF
TRBV30 | CAGEEGGSRWNEQFF
TRBV11-1 | CASSSWASLADTQYF
TRBV10-3 | CAISELRNTDTQYF
TRBV29-1 | CSADRLNQPQHF
TRBV6-1 | CASSETGPRGLFF
TRBV28 | CASSRPGPGHKNQPQHF
TRBV7-9 | CASSLAQSLWGDTEAFF
TRBV6-5 | CASSSSGRASEQYF
TRBV10-1 | CASSDGPERPSGANVLTF
TRBV5-1 | CASSFRGARTGTQYF
TRBV7-9 | CATSGSSYNEQFF
TRBV6-1 | CASSGQKSLGYQRRSYEQYF
TRBV6-5 | CASSYFSGSNEKLFF
TRBV5-1 | CASSAGTPSTDTQYF
TRBV27 | CASSPSRGPLSYEQYF